This T cell receptor beta chain stems from a study of cytomegalovirus exposure and HLA in healthy donors. Study-wide results and caveats: A link between a missense DCLRE1C variant and TCR beta V- and J-gene trimming emerged from a later analysis.

Everyone who donated was a healthy bone marrow donor. The germline V gene has CDR1 SGHTA and CDR2 FQGNSA. This CDR3 spans 11 amino acids. Trimming shortened V by 5 bases and J by 1 base, and 2 bases separated the two germline ends. A word on this clone: Antigen unknown.

The PCR contained 60 Vbeta and 13 Jbeta primers. In the original workflow: Later, about 80 million unique TCR beta chains were counted in an analysis, and approximately 9.9 million of them were shared. The repertoire was sequenced with immunoSEQ multiplex PCR; TCRdb's copy has only in-frame clones and lacks some. V and J calls plus clone size are reproduced from that table; the DNA served to infer D and trimming. The sample comprises roughly 77,000 clones, over 65% of which are singletons, and approximately 4.6% rests with the top ten. Source material: PBMCs. The chain couples TRBV7-2 to TRBJ1-2, with D uncertain. This receptor was identified in a man aged 35-49 years in good health and CMV-seronegative. The CDR3 sequence is CASSLNYGYTF. The CDR3 bases are TGTGCCAGCAGCCTTAACTATGGCTACACCTTC. Full variable domain (missing parts from reference TRBV7-2 and TRBJ1-2): GAGVSQSPSNKVTEKGKDVELRCDPISGHTALYWYRQSLGQGLEFLIYFQGNSAPDKSGLPSDRFSAERTGGSVSTLTIQRTQQEDSAVYLCASSLNYGYTFGSGTRLTVV.